The subject of this entry is one T cell receptor (beta chain). Its antigen remains unknown. The sort gate was single viable CD3+CD4+CD8-CD45RO+ cells for memory CD4+ T cells. Using immunoSEQ multiplex PCR, the repertoire was profiled, and TCRdb retains in-frame clones only, with some absent. The sample has about 42,000 clones; about 73% are singletons. The sample belongs to a study of memory CD4+ T cells and cytomegalovirus serostatus. About the study: Healthy Belgian adult donors included several CMV-positive and about two dozen CMV-negative people.

Per the germline V gene, CDR1 is SGHRS and CDR2 is YFSETQ. The CDR3 consists of 15 residues. V was clipped by 3 bases and J by 3 bases; unmatched bases: 6. Points from the study as a whole: Median bootstrapped AUC for CMV status was just under 0.97 originally, approximately 0.93 US-trained.

The rearrangement links TRBV5-1 to TRBJ1-2, with 9 bases matching TRBD1. The receptor was isolated from an adult in good health and CMV-seronegative. Source material: memory CD4+ T cells from blood. CDR3 loop: CASSSRTGEDYGYTF. CDR3 in DNA: TGCGCCAGCAGCTCCCGGACAGGGGAGGACTATGGCTACACCTTC.